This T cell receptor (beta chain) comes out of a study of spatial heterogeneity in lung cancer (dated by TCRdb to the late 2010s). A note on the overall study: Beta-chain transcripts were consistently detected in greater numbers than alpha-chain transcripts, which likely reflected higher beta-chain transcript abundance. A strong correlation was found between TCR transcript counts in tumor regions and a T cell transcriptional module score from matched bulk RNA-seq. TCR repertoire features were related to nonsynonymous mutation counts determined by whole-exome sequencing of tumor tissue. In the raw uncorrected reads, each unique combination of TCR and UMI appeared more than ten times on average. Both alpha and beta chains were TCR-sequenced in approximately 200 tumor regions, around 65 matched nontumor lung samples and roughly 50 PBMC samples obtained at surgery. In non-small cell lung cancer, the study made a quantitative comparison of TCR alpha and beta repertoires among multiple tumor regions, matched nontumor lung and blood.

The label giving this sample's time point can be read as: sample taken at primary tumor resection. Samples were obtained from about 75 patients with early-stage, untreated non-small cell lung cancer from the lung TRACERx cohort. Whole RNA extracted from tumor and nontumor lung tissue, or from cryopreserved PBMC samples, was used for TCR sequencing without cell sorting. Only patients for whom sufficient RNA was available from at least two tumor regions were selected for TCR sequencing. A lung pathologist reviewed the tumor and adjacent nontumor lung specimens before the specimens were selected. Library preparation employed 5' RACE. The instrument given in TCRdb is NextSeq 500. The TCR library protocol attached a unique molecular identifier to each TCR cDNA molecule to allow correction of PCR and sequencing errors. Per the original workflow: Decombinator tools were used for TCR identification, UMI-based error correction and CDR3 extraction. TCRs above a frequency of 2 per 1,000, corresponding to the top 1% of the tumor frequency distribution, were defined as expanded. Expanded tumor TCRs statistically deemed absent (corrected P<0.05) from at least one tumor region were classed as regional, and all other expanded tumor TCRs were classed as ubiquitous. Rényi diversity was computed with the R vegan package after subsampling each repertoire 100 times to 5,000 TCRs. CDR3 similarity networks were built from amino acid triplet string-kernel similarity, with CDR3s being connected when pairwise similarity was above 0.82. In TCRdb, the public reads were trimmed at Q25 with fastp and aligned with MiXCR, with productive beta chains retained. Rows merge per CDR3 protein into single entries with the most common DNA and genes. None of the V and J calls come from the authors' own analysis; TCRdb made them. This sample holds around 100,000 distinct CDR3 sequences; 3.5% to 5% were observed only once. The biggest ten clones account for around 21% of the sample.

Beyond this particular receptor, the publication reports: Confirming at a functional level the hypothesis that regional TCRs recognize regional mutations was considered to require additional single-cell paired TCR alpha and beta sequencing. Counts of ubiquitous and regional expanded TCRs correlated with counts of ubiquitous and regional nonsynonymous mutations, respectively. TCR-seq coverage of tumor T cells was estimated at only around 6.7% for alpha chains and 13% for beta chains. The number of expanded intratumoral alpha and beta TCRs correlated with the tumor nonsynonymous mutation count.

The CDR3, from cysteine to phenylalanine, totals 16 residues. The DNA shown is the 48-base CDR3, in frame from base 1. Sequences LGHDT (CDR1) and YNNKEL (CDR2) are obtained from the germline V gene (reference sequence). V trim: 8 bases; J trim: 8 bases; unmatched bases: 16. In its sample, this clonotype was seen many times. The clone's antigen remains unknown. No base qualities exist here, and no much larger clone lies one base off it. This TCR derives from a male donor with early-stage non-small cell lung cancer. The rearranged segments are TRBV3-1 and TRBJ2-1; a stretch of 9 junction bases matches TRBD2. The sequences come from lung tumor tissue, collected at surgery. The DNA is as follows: TGTGCCAGCTCAATGGCTAGCGGGACCCTTTCGGATGAGCAGTTCTTC. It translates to CASSMASGTLSDEQFF.